These T cell receptor beta chains were read from a single sample in a study of spatial heterogeneity in lung cancer. One entry per CDR3 protein results from TCRdb running MiXCR on the 5' RACE reads. Here the sample spans 20,000 to 25,000 distinct CDR3 sequences, 4% to 5% being singletons. The sequences come from PBMCs, collected at surgery. The origin of the receptors is a male donor with early-stage non-small cell lung cancer. The CDR3 runs from the conserved cysteine through the conserved F or W. Each record gives: D gene, V gene, clone size, J gene, CDR3 protein, CDR3 DNA. D genes are given only for firm matches. Clone size, where shown, is once, few, many, or a class for clones that have expanded.

d_gene: TRBD2; v_gene: TRBV15; abundance: many; j_gene: TRBJ2-5; CDR3aa: CATSRAQAGGQETQYF; CDR3nt: TGTGCCACCAGCAGAGCTCAAGCGGGGGGCCAAGAGACCCAGTACTTC
d_gene: TRBD1; v_gene: TRBV27; abundance: medium-sized; j_gene: TRBJ2-7; CDR3aa: CASSLDRGNEQYF; CDR3nt: TGTGCCAGCAGTTTGGACAGGGGCAACGAGCAGTACTTC
d_gene: -; v_gene: TRBV7-3; abundance: -; j_gene: TRBJ2-2; CDR3aa: CASSPQGTLGGELFF; CDR3nt: TGTGCCAGCAGTCCCCAGGGGACCCTGGGCGGGGAGCTGTTTTTT
d_gene: -; v_gene: TRBV7-8; abundance: -; j_gene: TRBJ2-5; CDR3aa: CASSLARGGETQYF; CDR3nt: TGTGCCAGCAGCTTAGCTAGGGGGGGAGAGACCCAGTACTTC
d_gene: TRBD2; v_gene: TRBV20-1; abundance: many; j_gene: TRBJ2-1; CDR3aa: CSASGTSGNNEQFF; CDR3nt: TGCAGTGCATCCGGGACTAGCGGGAACAATGAGCAGTTCTTC
d_gene: TRBD1; v_gene: TRBV12-3/TRBV12-4; abundance: many; j_gene: TRBJ2-1; CDR3aa: CASTSRTGGYNEQFF; CDR3nt: TGTGCCAGCACTTCCCGGACAGGGGGCTACAATGAGCAGTTCTTC
d_gene: -; v_gene: TRBV28; abundance: many; j_gene: TRBJ1-1; CDR3aa: CASSRLKRNTEAFF; CDR3nt: TGTGCCAGCAGTCGGTTGAAAAGGAACACTGAAGCTTTCTTT
d_gene: -; v_gene: TRBV29-1; abundance: medium-sized; j_gene: TRBJ2-3; CDR3aa: CSVPRRAGNADTQYF; CDR3nt: TGCAGCGTCCCAAGGCGGGCAGGGAACGCAGATACGCAGTATTTT
d_gene: -; v_gene: TRBV6-6; abundance: many; j_gene: TRBJ2-7; CDR3aa: CAGRGASYEQYF; CDR3nt: TGTGCTGGACGGGGGGCTAGCTACGAGCAGTACTTC
d_gene: -; v_gene: TRBV6-6; abundance: few; j_gene: TRBJ1-4; CDR3aa: CASSYGSGGEKLFF; CDR3nt: TGTGCCAGCAGTTACGGCTCGGGGGGTGAAAAACTGTTTTTT
d_gene: -; v_gene: TRBV7-2; abundance: few; j_gene: TRBJ2-1; CDR3aa: CASSLGAQGAQFF; CDR3nt: TGTGCCAGCAGCTTGGGGGCTCAGGGTGCGCAGTTCTTC
d_gene: -; v_gene: TRBV7-9; abundance: many; j_gene: TRBJ2-4; CDR3aa: CASSLGGASNIQYF; CDR3nt: TGTGCCAGCAGCTTAGGGGGCGCATCCAACATTCAGTACTTC
d_gene: TRBD1; v_gene: TRBV20-1; abundance: many; j_gene: TRBJ1-6; CDR3aa: CSATRGPNSPLHF; CDR3nt: TGCAGTGCTACGAGGGGGCCGAATTCACCCCTCCACTTT